Listed below are T cell receptor beta chains from one sample, sequenced in a study of cytomegalovirus exposure and HLA in healthy donors. TCRdb's table, derived via immunoSEQ multiplex PCR, lists solely in-frame clones and lacks some. The sample holds about 190,000 clones, about three quarters seen once. The material sequenced was PBMCs. The receptor set was obtained from a middle-aged woman in good health and CMV-seronegative. Both conserved end residues are trimmed from each CDR3. Fields, in order: V gene, J gene, CDR3 protein.

v_gene: TRBV5-5
j_gene: TRBJ1-1
CDR3aa: ASSLAGQQAF

v_gene: TRBV19
j_gene: TRBJ1-3
CDR3aa: ASSRDRSSGNTIY

v_gene: TRBV9
j_gene: TRBJ1-3
CDR3aa: ASSQGARQGSGNTIY

v_gene: TRBV6-6
j_gene: TRBJ2-2
CDR3aa: ASNRGDAGELF

v_gene: TRBV9
j_gene: TRBJ1-2
CDR3aa: ASSAPGQGALTDGYT

v_gene: TRBV7-9
j_gene: TRBJ2-1
CDR3aa: ASSPGTSGWYNEQF

v_gene: TRBV19
j_gene: TRBJ1-2
CDR3aa: ASSSPPGQGKTNYGYT

v_gene: TRBV7-2
j_gene: TRBJ1-4
CDR3aa: ASSLAGGTINEKLF

v_gene: TRBV5-1
j_gene: TRBJ2-7
CDR3aa: ASSLGGRAGEQY

v_gene: TRBV2
j_gene: TRBJ1-5
CDR3aa: ASSGPRSGQGSNQPQH

v_gene: TRBV11-2
j_gene: TRBJ2-3
CDR3aa: ASSLERLTGKPDTQY

v_gene: TRBV19
j_gene: TRBJ1-2
CDR3aa: ASSIGSTGYT

v_gene: TRBV18
j_gene: TRBJ1-5
CDR3aa: ASSPNPGQGEPQH

v_gene: TRBV28
j_gene: TRBJ2-7
CDR3aa: ASQGRPYEQY

v_gene: TRBV7-9
j_gene: TRBJ1-1
CDR3aa: ASSLSQGRTTEAF

v_gene: TRBV7-8
j_gene: TRBJ1-2
CDR3aa: ASSADEGYGYT

v_gene: TRBV11-3
j_gene: TRBJ1-2
CDR3aa: ASSLGDSRGYT

v_gene: TRBV7-6
j_gene: TRBJ2-1
CDR3aa: ASSSGSYNEQF

v_gene: TRBV11-2
j_gene: TRBJ1-2
CDR3aa: ASSLLQGPYGYT

v_gene: TRBV7-9
j_gene: TRBJ2-3
CDR3aa: ASRPLAGKGDTQY

v_gene: TRBV29-1
j_gene: TRBJ1-2
CDR3aa: SAERAGFYGYT

v_gene: TRBV5-5
j_gene: TRBJ2-1
CDR3aa: ASSLPTGGINEQF

v_gene: TRBV18
j_gene: TRBJ2-7
CDR3aa: ASSPSLAPSYEQY

v_gene: TRBV27
j_gene: TRBJ2-7
CDR3aa: ASSSKSGAYEQY

v_gene: TRBV6-1
j_gene: TRBJ1-2
CDR3aa: ASSTLYRGYT

v_gene: TRBV19
j_gene: TRBJ2-2
CDR3aa: ASSAYRGGIGELF

v_gene: TRBV7-8
j_gene: TRBJ1-1
CDR3aa: ASSLTGVTEAF

v_gene: TRBV27
j_gene: TRBJ2-1
CDR3aa: ASYRGAEGNEQF

v_gene: TRBV10-3
j_gene: TRBJ2-5
CDR3aa: AISESDTTPETQY

v_gene: TRBV25-1
j_gene: TRBJ2-7
CDR3aa: ASSELGQVYEQY

v_gene: TRBV29-1
j_gene: TRBJ1-1
CDR3aa: STSMGGGAEAF

v_gene: TRBV5-8
j_gene: TRBJ1-2
CDR3aa: ASSLPLTRRGYT

v_gene: TRBV11-3
j_gene: TRBJ1-2
CDR3aa: ASSLNREFYGYT

v_gene: TRBV27
j_gene: TRBJ1-1
CDR3aa: ASTPPTGGITLRNTEAF

v_gene: TRBV7-3
j_gene: TRBJ2-1
CDR3aa: ASSSGTSGRNEQF

v_gene: TRBV2
j_gene: TRBJ2-1
CDR3aa: ASSGLASSYNEQF

v_gene: TRBV7-3
j_gene: TRBJ2-5
CDR3aa: ASSRTSGGQGTQY

v_gene: TRBV19
j_gene: TRBJ2-3
CDR3aa: ASSAPGLAGGLG

v_gene: TRBV27
j_gene: TRBJ1-2
CDR3aa: ASSLSYGLGAGYT

v_gene: TRBV7-8
j_gene: TRBJ1-2
CDR3aa: ASSFGQGAGYGYT

v_gene: TRBV9
j_gene: TRBJ2-3
CDR3aa: ASSVFLAGTADTQY

v_gene: TRBV6-6
j_gene: TRBJ1-5
CDR3aa: ASSPQSTGSNQPQH

v_gene: TRBV6-5
j_gene: TRBJ2-3
CDR3aa: ASRWTSASTDTQY

v_gene: TRBV6-5
j_gene: TRBJ2-6
CDR3aa: ASSSGGAGANVLT

v_gene: TRBV16
j_gene: TRBJ1-1
CDR3aa: ASSQFQGDTEAF

v_gene: TRBV7-8
j_gene: TRBJ2-1
CDR3aa: ASSLGANEQF

v_gene: TRBV6-6
j_gene: TRBJ1-5
CDR3aa: ASSYSGQGHRPQH

v_gene: TRBV11-3
j_gene: TRBJ2-6
CDR3aa: ASSLDFTGSQT

v_gene: TRBV7-9
j_gene: TRBJ1-1
CDR3aa: SSSTETGGWSTEAF

v_gene: TRBV15
j_gene: TRBJ1-4
CDR3aa: ATSRGVRGHEKLF

v_gene: TRBV29-1
j_gene: TRBJ1-5
CDR3aa: SVNMGANQPQH

v_gene: TRBV27
j_gene: TRBJ1-2
CDR3aa: ASSSVNYGYT

v_gene: TRBV2
j_gene: TRBJ2-3
CDR3aa: ASSLTRGLTDTQY

v_gene: TRBV7-2
j_gene: TRBJ2-2
CDR3aa: ASSFDSYTGELF